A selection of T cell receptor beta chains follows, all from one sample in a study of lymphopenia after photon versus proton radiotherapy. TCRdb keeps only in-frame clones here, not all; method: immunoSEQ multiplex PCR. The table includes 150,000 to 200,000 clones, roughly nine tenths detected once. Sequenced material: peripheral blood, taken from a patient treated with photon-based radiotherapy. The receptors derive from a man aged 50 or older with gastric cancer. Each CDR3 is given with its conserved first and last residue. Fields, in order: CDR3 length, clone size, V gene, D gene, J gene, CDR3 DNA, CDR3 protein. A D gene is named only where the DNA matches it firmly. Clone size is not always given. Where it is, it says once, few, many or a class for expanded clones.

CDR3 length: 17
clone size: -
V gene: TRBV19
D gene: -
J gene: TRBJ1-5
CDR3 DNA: TGTGCCAGTAGTAGAGGTTTCACGGGTAATAGCAATCAGCCCCAGCATTTT
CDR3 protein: CASSRGFTGNSNQPQHF

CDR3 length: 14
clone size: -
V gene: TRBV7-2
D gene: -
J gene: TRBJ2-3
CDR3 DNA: TGTGCCAGCAGCCGGGACCAGTCCACAGATACGCAGTATTTT
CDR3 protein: CASSRDQSTDTQYF

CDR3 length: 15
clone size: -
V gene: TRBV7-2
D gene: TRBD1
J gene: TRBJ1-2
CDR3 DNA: TGTGCCAGCAGCATAGTTCCAGGGGGCAACTATGGCTACACCTTC
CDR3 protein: CASSIVPGGNYGYTF

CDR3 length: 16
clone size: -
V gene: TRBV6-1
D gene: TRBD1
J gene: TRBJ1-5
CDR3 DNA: TGTGCCAGCAGTGAATCGCAGGGGGGATTGAAGCAGCCCCAGCATTTT
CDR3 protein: CASSESQGGLKQPQHF

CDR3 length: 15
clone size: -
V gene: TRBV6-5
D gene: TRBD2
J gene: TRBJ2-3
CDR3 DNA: TGTGCCAGCAGTTACATAGCGGGACGCACAGATACGCAGTATTTT
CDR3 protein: CASSYIAGRTDTQYF

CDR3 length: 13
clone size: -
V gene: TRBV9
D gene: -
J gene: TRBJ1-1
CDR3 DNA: TGTGCCAGCAGCGTAGAGGCAGTCACTGAAGCTTTCTTT
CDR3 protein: CASSVEAVTEAFF

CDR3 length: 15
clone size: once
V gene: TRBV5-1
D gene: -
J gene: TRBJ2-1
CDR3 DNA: TGCGCCAGCAGCGAGGACACGAGCTCCTACAATGAGCAGTTCTTC
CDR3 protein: CASSEDTSSYNEQFF

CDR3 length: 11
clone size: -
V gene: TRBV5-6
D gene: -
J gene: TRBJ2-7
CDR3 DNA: TGTGCCAGCAGCTTTGACAGGGAGCAGTACTTC
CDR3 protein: CASSFDREQYF

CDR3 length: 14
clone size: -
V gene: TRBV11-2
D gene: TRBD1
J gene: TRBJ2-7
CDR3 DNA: TGTGCCGGCCGTGCGGGACAGGGAGGCAACGAGCAGTACTTC
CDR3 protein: CAGRAGQGGNEQYF

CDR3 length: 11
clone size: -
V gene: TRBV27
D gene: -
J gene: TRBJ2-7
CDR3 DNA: TGTGCCAGCAGTTCCTACTACGAGCAGTACTTC
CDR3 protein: CASSSYYEQYF

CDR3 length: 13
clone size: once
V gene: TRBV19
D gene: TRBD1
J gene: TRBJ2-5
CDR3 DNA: TGTGCCAGTTCCGGGACAGTCCAAGAGACCCAGTACTTC
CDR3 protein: CASSGTVQETQYF

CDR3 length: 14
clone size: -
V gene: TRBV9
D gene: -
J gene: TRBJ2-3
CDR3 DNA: TGTGCCAGCAGTCATAGACAGAACACAGATACGCAGTATTTT
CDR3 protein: CASSHRQNTDTQYF

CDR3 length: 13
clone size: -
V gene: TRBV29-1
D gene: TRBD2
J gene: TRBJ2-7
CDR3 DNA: TGCAGCGTGGGGCGGGGGAGCTCCTACGAGCAGTACTTC
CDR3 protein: CSVGRGSSYEQYF

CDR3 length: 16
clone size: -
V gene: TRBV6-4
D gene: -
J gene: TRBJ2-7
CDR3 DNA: TGTGCCAGCAGTGACCCCTCTAGCGTTAGCTCCTACGAGCAGTACTTC
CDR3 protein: CASSDPSSVSSYEQYF

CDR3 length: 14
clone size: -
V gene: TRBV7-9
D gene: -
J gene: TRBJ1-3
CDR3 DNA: TGTGCCAGCAGCGGACAGAGCTCTGGAAACACCATATATTTT
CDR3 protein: CASSGQSSGNTIYF

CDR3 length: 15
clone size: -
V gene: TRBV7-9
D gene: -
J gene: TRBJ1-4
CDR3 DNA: TGTGCCAGCAGGCGAGTGGAGGGCGGGCTAGAAAAACTGTTTTTT
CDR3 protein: CASRRVEGGLEKLFF

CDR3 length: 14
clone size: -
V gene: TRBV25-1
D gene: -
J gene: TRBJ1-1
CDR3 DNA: TGTGCCAGCAGTAAGGCAGGCATAAACACTGAAGCTTTCTTT
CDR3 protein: CASSKAGINTEAFF

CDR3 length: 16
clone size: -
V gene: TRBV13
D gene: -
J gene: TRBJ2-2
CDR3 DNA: TGTGCCAGCTGTCCTCGGGACGGAACGAACACCGGGGAGCTGTTTTTT
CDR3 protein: CASCPRDGTNTGELFF

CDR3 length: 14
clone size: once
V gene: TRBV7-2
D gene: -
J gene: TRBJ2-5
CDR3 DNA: TGTGCCAGCAGCTTAGGTAGGGGGAAAGAGACCCAGTACTTC
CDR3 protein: CASSLGRGKETQYF

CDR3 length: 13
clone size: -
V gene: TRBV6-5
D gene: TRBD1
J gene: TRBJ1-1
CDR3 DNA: TGTGCCGTACACAGGGGGATGAACACTGAAGCTTTCTTT
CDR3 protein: CAVHRGMNTEAFF

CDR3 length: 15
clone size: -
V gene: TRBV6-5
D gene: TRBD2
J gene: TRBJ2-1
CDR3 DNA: TGTGCCAGCAGTCTACTAGCGGGAGACCTACATGAGCAGTTCTTC
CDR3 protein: CASSLLAGDLHEQFF

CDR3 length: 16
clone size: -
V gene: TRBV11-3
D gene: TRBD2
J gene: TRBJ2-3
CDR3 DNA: TGTGCCAGCAGCCTCGGGACTAGCGGGAAGGGAGATACGCAGTATTTT
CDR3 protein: CASSLGTSGKGDTQYF

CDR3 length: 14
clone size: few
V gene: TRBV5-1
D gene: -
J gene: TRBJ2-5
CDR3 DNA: TGCGCCAGCAGCTTAGACAGGACGCAAGAGACCCAGTACTTC
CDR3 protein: CASSLDRTQETQYF

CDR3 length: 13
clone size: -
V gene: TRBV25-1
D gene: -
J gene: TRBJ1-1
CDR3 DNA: TGTGCCAGCATACGGGGGCAGGGCACTGAAGCTTTCTTT
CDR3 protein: CASIRGQGTEAFF

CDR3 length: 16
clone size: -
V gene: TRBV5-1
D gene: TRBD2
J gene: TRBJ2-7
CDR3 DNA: TGCGCCAGCAGCTTGGACCCTAGCGGGCCCTCCTACGAGCAGTACTTC
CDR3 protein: CASSLDPSGPSYEQYF

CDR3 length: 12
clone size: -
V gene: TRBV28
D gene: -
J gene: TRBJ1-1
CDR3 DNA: TGTGCCAGCAGTTCCAACGCCCCTGAAGCTTTCTTT
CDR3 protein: CASSSNAPEAFF

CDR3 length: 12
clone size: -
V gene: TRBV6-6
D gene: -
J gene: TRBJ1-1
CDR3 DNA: TGTGCCAGCGGGCGGATGAACACTGAAGCTTTCTTT
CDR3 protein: CASGRMNTEAFF

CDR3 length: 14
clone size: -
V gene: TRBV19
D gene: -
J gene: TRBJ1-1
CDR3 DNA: TGTGCCAGTACCAAAGCCCAGGGTGCCACTGAAGCTTTCTTT
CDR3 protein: CASTKAQGATEAFF

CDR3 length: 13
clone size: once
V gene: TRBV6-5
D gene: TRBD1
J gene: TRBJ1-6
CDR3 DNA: TGTGCCAGCTGCGGGACAGTATCTTCACCCCTCCACTTT
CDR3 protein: CASCGTVSSPLHF

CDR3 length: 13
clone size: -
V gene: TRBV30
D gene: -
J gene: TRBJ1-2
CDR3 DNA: TGTGCCTGGAGTGTACAAGACAACTATGGCTACACCTTC
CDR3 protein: CAWSVQDNYGYTF

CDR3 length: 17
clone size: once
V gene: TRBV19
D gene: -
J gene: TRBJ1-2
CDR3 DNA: TGTGCCAGTAGTACCGGGGCGGACGCCCGATCCTACTATGGCTACACCTTC
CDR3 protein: CASSTGADARSYYGYTF

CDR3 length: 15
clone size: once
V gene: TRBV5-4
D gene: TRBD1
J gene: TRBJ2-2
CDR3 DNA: TGTGCCAGCAGCATACAGGGGGCAGATACCGGGGAGCTGTTTTTT
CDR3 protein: CASSIQGADTGELFF

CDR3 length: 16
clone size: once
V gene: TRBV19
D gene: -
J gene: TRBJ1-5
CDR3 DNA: TGTGCCAGTAATGGCAGGAATATAGCGGGCAATCAGCCCCAGCATTTT
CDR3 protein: CASNGRNIAGNQPQHF

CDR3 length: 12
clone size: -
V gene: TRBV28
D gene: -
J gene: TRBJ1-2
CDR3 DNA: TGTGCCAGCAGCCTAGGGACCTATGGCTACACCTTC
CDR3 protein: CASSLGTYGYTF

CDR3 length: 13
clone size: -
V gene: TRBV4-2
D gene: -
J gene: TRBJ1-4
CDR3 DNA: TGTGCCATCAAGGGGGGCACTAATGAAAAACTGTTTTTT
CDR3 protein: CAIKGGTNEKLFF

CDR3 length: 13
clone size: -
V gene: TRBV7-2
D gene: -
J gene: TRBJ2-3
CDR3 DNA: TGTGCCAGCAGCTTAGCGCGGCGAGATACGCAGTATTTT
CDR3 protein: CASSLARRDTQYF

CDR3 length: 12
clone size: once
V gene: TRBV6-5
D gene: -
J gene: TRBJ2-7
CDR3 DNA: TGTGCCAGCAGTCCAGGGTCCCGGGGGCAGTACTTC
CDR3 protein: CASSPGSRGQYF

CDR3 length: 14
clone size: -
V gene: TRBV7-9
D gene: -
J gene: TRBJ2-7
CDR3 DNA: TGTGCCAGCAGCTTAGCGGGAGGCCTCTACGAGCAGTACTTC
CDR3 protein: CASSLAGGLYEQYF

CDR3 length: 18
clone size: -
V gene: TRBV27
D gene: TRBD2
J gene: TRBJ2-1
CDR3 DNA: TGTGCCAGCAGTGCGCCACTAGGACTAGCGGGAAAGTACAATGAGCAGTTCTTC
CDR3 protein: CASSAPLGLAGKYNEQFF

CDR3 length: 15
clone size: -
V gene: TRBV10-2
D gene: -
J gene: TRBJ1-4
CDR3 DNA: TGCGCCAGCAGTGAATCATGGGGAACTAATGAAAAACTGTTTTTT
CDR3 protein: CASSESWGTNEKLFF

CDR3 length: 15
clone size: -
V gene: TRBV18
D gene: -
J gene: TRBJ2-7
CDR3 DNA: TGTGCCAGCTCCCCGTTAGTGGCAGGGAAGCGCGAGCAGTACTTC
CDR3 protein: CASSPLVAGKREQYF

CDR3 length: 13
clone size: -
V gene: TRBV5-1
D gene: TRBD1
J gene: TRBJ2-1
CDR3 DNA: TGCGCCAGCAGCTTGGGACAGGGCCATGAGCAGTTCTTC
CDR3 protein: CASSLGQGHEQFF

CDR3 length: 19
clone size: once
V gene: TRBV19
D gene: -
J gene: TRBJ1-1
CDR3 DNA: TGTGCCAGTAGTATAATCGGACATCCTACCGGCGGGTCGAGCACTGAAGCTTTCTTT
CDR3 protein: CASSIIGHPTGGSSTEAFF

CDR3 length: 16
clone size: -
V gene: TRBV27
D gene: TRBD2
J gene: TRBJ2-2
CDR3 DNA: TGTGCCAGCAGTTTAGGGTGGCGGGAGCGCGTCGGGGAGCTGTTTTTT
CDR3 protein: CASSLGWRERVGELFF

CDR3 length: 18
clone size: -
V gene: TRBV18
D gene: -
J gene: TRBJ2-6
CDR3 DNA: TGTGCCAGCTCACCAACGCAGGTGAGGGGTTCCGGGGCCAACGTCCTGACTTTC
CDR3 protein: CASSPTQVRGSGANVLTF

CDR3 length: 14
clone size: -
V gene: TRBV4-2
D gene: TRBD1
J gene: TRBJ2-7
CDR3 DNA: TGTGCCAGCAGTCCCGGGACAGGGACCTACGAGCAGTACTTC
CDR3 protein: CASSPGTGTYEQYF

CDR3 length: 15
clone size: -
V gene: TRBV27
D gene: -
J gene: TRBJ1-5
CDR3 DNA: TGTGCCAGCAGTGCCCGGGCGGTAGGCAATCAGCCCCAGCATTTT
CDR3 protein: CASSARAVGNQPQHF

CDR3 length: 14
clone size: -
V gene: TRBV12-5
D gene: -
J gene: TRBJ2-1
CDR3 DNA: TGTGCTAGTGGTCTCGGGACCCTGGGCAATGAGCAGTTCTTC
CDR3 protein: CASGLGTLGNEQFF

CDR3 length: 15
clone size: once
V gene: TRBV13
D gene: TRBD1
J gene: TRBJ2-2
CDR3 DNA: TGTGCCAGCAGCTCCCGGACAGGATGGACCGGGGAGCTGTTTTTT
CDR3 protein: CASSSRTGWTGELFF

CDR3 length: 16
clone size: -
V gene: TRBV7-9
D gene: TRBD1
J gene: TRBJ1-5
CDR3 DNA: TGTGCCAGCAGCCTAGACGGGACAGTCCTCAATCAGCCCCAGCATTTT
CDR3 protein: CASSLDGTVLNQPQHF

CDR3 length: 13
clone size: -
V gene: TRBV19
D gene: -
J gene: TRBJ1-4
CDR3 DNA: TGTGCCAGTAGCAACAGGGTTAACGAAAAACTGTTTTTT
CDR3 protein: CASSNRVNEKLFF

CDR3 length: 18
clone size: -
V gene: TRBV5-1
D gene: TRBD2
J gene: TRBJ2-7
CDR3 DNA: TGCGCCAGCAGCCGAAACGCGGGACTAGCGGGAGGGGACTACGAGCAGTACTTC
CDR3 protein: CASSRNAGLAGGDYEQYF